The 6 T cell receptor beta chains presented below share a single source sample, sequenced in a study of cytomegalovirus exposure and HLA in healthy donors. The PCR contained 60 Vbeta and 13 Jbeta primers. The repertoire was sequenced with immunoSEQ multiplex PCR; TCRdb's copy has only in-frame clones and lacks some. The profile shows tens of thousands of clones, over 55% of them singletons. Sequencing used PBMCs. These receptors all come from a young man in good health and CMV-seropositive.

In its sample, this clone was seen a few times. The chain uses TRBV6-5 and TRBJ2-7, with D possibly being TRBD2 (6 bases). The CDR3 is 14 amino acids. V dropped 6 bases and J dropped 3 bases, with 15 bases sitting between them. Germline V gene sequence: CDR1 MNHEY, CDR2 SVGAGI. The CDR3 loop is CASSSLATYYEQYF. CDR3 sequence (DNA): TGTGCCAGCAGCTCACTAGCAACCTACTACGAGCAGTACTTC.

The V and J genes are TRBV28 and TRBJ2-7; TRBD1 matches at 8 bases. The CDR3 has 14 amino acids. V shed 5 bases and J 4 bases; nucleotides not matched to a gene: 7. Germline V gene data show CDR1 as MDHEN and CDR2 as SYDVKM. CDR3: CASSNNRGTYEQYF. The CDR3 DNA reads TGTGCCAGCAGTAACAACAGGGGGACGTACGAGCAGTACTTC.

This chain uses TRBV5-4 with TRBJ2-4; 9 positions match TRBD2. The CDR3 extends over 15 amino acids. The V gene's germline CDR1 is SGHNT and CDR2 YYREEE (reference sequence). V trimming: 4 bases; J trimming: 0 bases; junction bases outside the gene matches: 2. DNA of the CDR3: TGTGCCAGCAGCCTAGCGGGGCTAGCCAAAAACATTCAGTACTTC. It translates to CASSLAGLAKNIQYF.

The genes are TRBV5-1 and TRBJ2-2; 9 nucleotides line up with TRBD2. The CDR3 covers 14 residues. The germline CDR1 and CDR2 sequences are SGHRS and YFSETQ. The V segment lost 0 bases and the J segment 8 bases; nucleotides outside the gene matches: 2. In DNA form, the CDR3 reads TGCGCCAGCAGCTTGGCTAGCGGGACTGGGGAGCTGTTTTTT. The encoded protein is CASSLASGTGELFF.

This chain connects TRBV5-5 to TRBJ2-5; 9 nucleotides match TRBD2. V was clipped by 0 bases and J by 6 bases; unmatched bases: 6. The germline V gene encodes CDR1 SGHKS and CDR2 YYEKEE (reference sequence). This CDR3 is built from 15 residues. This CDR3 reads CASSLEVSGRKTQYF. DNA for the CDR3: TGTGCCAGCAGCTTGGAGGTTAGCGGGAGAAAGACCCAGTACTTC.

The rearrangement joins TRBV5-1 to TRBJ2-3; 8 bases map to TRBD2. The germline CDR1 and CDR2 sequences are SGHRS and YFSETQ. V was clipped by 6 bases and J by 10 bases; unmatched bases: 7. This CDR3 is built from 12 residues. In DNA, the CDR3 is TGCGCCAGCACCCAAGAGCGGGGGCCGCAGTATTTT. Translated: CASTQERGPQYF.